A single sample is the source of the 3 T cell receptor beta chains below, sequenced in a study of vaccination effects on CD4 cells after COVID-19. No antigen has been assigned to these receptors. The authors isolated CD4+ T cells after 10 days of culture. All study participants received two doses of BNT162b2 or mRNA-1273 vaccine. The assay was immunoSEQ multiplex PCR, and TCRdb's table has in-frame clones only and misses some. There are 43,000 or so clones in the sample; about three quarters occur only once, and around 6.3% lies in the top ten. The sequences come from CD4+ T cells from PBMCs cultured without peptide, collected after COVID-19 vaccination. The receptors here all came from a human donor who received a COVID-19 vaccine.

V and J are TRBV3-1 (or the pseudogene TRBV3-2) and TRBJ1-4, with TRBD1 matching 7 bases. With 0 bases clipped from V and 11 bases from J, the junction kept 6 bases outside the gene matches. Germline CDR1 LGHDT, CDR2 YNNKEL (reference sequence). The CDR3 totals 14 residues. CDR3 nucleotides: TGTGCCAGCAGCCAAGATAGGGGGCGGCTGAAACTGTTTTTT. Protein sequence: CASSQDRGRLKLFF.

V and J are TRBV19 and TRBJ1-6; weak D call: TRBD1 (5 bases). The CDR3 spans 13 residues. V lost 5 bases to trimming and J lost 6 bases, with 8 bases between them. The V gene's germline CDR1 is LNHDA and CDR2 SQIVND (reference sequence). The CDR3: CASSSRVNSPLHF. CDR3 DNA: TGTGCCAGTAGTTCCAGGGTTAATTCACCCCTCCACTTT.

The genes are TRBV7-8 and TRBJ1-3, with D possibly TRBD1 on 6 matching bases. The CDR3 loop spans 18 amino acids. Germline V lookup: CDR1 SGHVS, CDR2 FQNEAQ. V was clipped by 5 bases and J by 4 bases, with 24 bases between them. This chain's CDR3 is CASSPRGLRGSLGNTIYF. CDR3 nucleotide sequence: TGTGCCAGCAGCCCACGGGGTTTGAGGGGGTCATTAGGAAACACCATATATTTT.